The subject of this entry is one T cell receptor (beta chain). The authors' processing: Scientists estimated how many nucleated cells there were by amplifying reference gene primers. Profiling relied on immunoSEQ multiplex PCR, and the TCRdb table lists in-frame clones only, not all of them. Clone size and V and J calls were adopted from that table, with D and trimming inferred from the DNA. The sample holds 210,000 or so clones, around 84% seen once. The sample originates from a study of blood T cell repertoires in COVID-19. Turning to the study itself: Whether acute or convalescent, the COVID-19 samples came from the United States, Italy and Spain. Sources were T cells, B-cell-depleted T cells, or PBMCs; the material itself was cDNA or gDNA.

Germline V gives CDR1 SGHTA, CDR2 FQGNSA. Deletions cut 5 bases from V and 4 bases from J, with 15 bases between. The CDR3 consists of 16 residues. This TCR came from a man aged 50 or older with acute or convalescent COVID-19. The sequencing sample was made of peripheral blood. J is TRBJ2-6 and V is TRBV7-2; a possible D gene is TRBD1 (6 bases). In nucleotides, the CDR3 is TGTGCCAGCAGCCAGCAGGGGACCGCCGGGGCCAACGTCCTGACTTTC. Translated, it gives CASSQQGTAGANVLTF. Together with reference TRBV7-2 and TRBJ2-6, the CDR3 gives the full variable domain: GAGVSQSPSNKVTEKGKDVELRCDPISGHTALYWYRQSLGQGLEFLIYFQGNSAPDKSGLPSDRFSAERTGGSVSTLTIQRTQQEDSAVYLCASSQQGTAGANVLTFGAGSRLTVL.